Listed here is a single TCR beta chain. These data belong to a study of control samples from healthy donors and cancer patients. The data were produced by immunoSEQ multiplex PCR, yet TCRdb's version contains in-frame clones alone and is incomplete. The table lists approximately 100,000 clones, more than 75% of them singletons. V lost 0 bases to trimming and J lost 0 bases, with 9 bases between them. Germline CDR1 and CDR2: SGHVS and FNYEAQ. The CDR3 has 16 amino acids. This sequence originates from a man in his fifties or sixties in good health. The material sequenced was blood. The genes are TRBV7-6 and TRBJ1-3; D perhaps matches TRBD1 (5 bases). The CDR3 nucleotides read TGTGCCAGCAGCTTAGCGGTCGGGGGCTCTGGAAACACCATATATTTT. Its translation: CASSLAVGGSGNTIYF.